Below, 31 T cell receptor beta chains from the same sample are listed, as sequenced in a study of OX40 agonist ivuxolimab in advanced cancers. The library was generated by the immunoSEQ multiplex PCR assay. Not all clones reach the TCRdb copy of this immuneACCESS table, which keeps in-frame sequences only. Checked studies attribute under half of the gap to unresolved V genes and leave the rest unexplained. This sample has around 60,000 clones in its table, and 91% of those were observed once. 1.5% to 2% of the sample comes from the top ten. This specimen consisted of CD4+ or CD8+ T cells sorted from blood, obtained in a trial of the OX40 agonist ivuxolimab. The source of these receptors is an adult with an advanced solid tumor such as melanoma, head and neck, liver or kidney cancer.

This chain joins TRBV9 and TRBJ1-1; the D is unclear. V was cut by 1 base and J by 2 bases, with 6 bases left in between. The length of the CDR3 is 13 residues. Germline V gene sequence: CDR1 SGDLS, CDR2 YYNGEE. The CDR3 reads CASSVYTNTEAFF. The CDR3 nucleotides read TGTGCCAGCAGCGTATATACAAACACTGAAGCTTTCTTT.

The chain recombines TRBV19 with TRBJ2-7; D perhaps matches TRBD2 (7 bases). The CDR3 has 15 residues. Deletions cut 10 bases from V and 5 bases from J, with 24 bases between. CDR1 and CDR2 from the germline V gene are LNHDA and SQIVND (reference sequence). For the CDR3, the DNA is TGTGCCACCTCAACACCGAGGGGGGGGAACGACGAGCAGTACTTC. It is translated as CATSTPRGGNDEQYF.

Written as DNA, the CDR3 is TGTGCCAGCAGCTTTCAGGACTCCTACAATGAGCAGTTCTTC. Its protein product is CASSFQDSYNEQFF. V is TRBV7-9 and J is TRBJ2-1; D not certain. From germline, CDR1 is SEHNR and CDR2 FQNEAQ (reference sequence). The V gene lost 3 bases and the J gene lost 0 bases, with 6 bases spanning the gap. The CDR3 contains 14 residues.

The chain joins TRBV9 to TRBJ2-3; 15 positions match TRBD2. The CDR3 contains 18 residues. Looked up from germline, CDR1 is SGDLS and CDR2 is YYNGEE. With 0 bases clipped from V and 2 bases from J, the junction kept 4 bases outside the gene matches. The CDR3 spells CASSVGTSGREYTDTQYF. CDR3 bases: TGTGCCAGCAGCGTAGGGACTAGCGGGAGGGAATACACAGATACGCAGTATTTT.

This clone turned up a few times. V and J are TRBV6-5 and TRBJ2-7, with TRBD2 matching 8 bases. The CDR3 length is 13 residues. V trimming: 2 bases; J trimming: 7 bases; junction bases outside the gene matches: 4. CDR1 and CDR2 (germline): MNHEY, SVGAGI. CDR3 amino acids: CASSYVSSGEQYF. CDR3 DNA: TGTGCCAGCAGTTACGTGTCTAGCGGGGAGCAGTACTTC.

The chain is built from TRBV21-1 and TRBJ2-5; TRBD1 reflects the table's D call only, with no check against the DNA. TRBV21-1 is described as a pseudogene. The CDR3 runs to 16 residues. This CDR3 is CASSKDKQGWKETQYF. The CDR3 nucleotides read TGTGCCAGCAGCAAGGACAAACAGGGGTGGAAAGAGACCCAGTACTTC.

This sequence joins TRBV7-3 and TRBJ2-3; 7 bases agree with TRBD1. This CDR3 is 16 amino acids long. V was pared by 4 bases and J by 2 bases, with 9 bases of the junction left unmatched. Germline V gene lookup returns CDR1 SGHTA and CDR2 FQGTGA. CDR3 in amino acids: CASSSRPGQSTDTQYF. In DNA form, the CDR3 reads TGTGCCAGCAGCTCTCGTCCGGGACAGTCCACAGATACGCAGTATTTT.

This chain links TRBV18 with TRBJ2-5, with TRBD1 as a possible D gene (6 bases). Deletions cut 2 bases from V and 3 bases from J, with 13 bases between. The CDR3 contains 15 residues. Germline loops: CDR1 KGHSH, CDR2 LQKENI. The CDR3 sequence: CASSPWAGVEETQYF. The CDR3 DNA is TGTGCCAGCTCACCATGGGCAGGGGTGGAAGAGACCCAGTACTTC.

The V and J genes are TRBV5-1 and TRBJ1-1; 9 nucleotides match TRBD1. Trimming at V came to 7 bases and at J to 3 bases, leaving 16 bases not matched to a gene. Per germline, CDR1 SGHRS and CDR2 YFSETQ. The CDR3 runs to 17 residues. This chain's CDR3 is CASSRDRASVGDTEAFF. The CDR3 bases are TGCGCCAGCTCCCGGGACAGGGCGTCTGTAGGGGACACTGAAGCTTTCTTT.

The chain combines TRBV18 with TRBJ1-3; D remains unclear. This CDR3 is built from 15 residues. CDR1 KGHSH and CDR2 LQKENI come from the germline V gene. Between the trimmed V and J ends, which lost 3 bases and 4 bases, there was a span of 13 bases. CDR3 residues: CASSPNSDGGNTIYF. In nucleotides, the CDR3 is TGTGCCAGCTCACCCAATTCCGATGGAGGAAACACCATATATTTT.

There are a few counts of this clone. The V gene is TRBV7-9, the J gene TRBJ1-5, with 7 bases that match TRBD1. The CDR3 loop spans 15 amino acids. The ends lost 4 bases at V and 4 bases at J; junction bases unmatched: 7. Germline lookup yields CDR1 SEHNR and CDR2 FQNEAQ (reference sequence). CDR3 nucleotide sequence: TGTGCCAGCAGCTCCCAGGGGGAAAGGAATCAGCCCCAGCATTTT. Amino acid sequence: CASSSQGERNQPQHF.

The chain combines TRBV11-2 with TRBJ2-2; no firm D call. Germline V lookup: CDR1 SGHAT, CDR2 FQNNGV. The CDR3 spans 13 residues. Trimming took 2 bases from V and 5 from J, leaving 6 bases between them. CDR3 sequence: CASSLSSTGELFF. The CDR3, as DNA: TGTGCCAGCAGCTTATCATCTACCGGGGAGCTGTTTTTT.

The chain couples TRBV28 to TRBJ1-4, with D tentatively TRBD1 (6 bases). V lost 6 bases to trimming and J lost 0 bases, with 17 bases between them. This CDR3 comprises 17 residues. Germline V CDR1 and CDR2: MDHEN, SYDVKM. The CDR3 loop is CASSFPIPGATNEKLFF. DNA of the CDR3: TGTGCCAGCAGCTTCCCGATACCAGGGGCAACTAATGAAAAACTGTTTTTT.

CDR3 bases: TGTGCCAGCACCCGGGAACTAGCCGTCACCTTTTCCTCCTACAATGAGCAGTTCTTC. Translation gives CASTRELAVTFSSYNEQFF. This chain joins TRBV5-4 and TRBJ2-1, with a possible D match to TRBD2 (6 bases). V lost 6 bases to trimming and J lost 0 bases, with 25 bases between them. The CDR3 has 19 residues. Germline-derived CDR1 and CDR2 are SGHNT and YYREEE (reference sequence).

The rearrangement joins TRBV27 to TRBJ2-6; no firm D call. Trimming shortened V by 5 bases and J by 3 bases, and 14 bases separated the two germline ends. Per the germline V gene, CDR1 is MNHEY and CDR2 is SMNVEV (reference sequence). This CDR3 is 16 amino acids long. The CDR3 DNA follows: TGTGCCAGCAGTACTAAACGGGCTGATGGGGCCAACGTCCTGACTTTC. Amino acid sequence: CASSTKRADGANVLTF.

This sequence joins TRBV29-1 and TRBJ1-4; tentative D call: TRBD1 (6 bases). The CDR3 has 13 amino acids. V lost 5 bases to trimming and J lost 7 bases, with 14 bases between them. Germline-derived CDR1 and CDR2 are SQVTM and ANQGSEA. The CDR3 DNA reads as TGCAGCGTTTTGACAGGCATCGGTGAAAAACTGTTTTTT. Protein sequence: CSVLTGIGEKLFF. Using reference TRBV29-1 and TRBJ1-4 for the parts outside the CDR3, the full variable domain is SAVISQKPSRDICQRGTSLTIQCQVDSQVTMMFWYRQQPGQSLTLIATANQGSEATYESGFVIDKFPISRPNLTFSTLTVSNMSPEDSSIYLCSVLTGIGEKLFFGSGTQLSVL.

The V call is TRBV2, the J call TRBJ1-2; possible D gene TRBD1, 5 bases. This CDR3 has 16 residues. Trimming took 1 base from V and 0 from J, leaving 12 bases between them. The germline CDR1 and CDR2 sequences are SNHLY and FYNNEI. The CDR3 loop reads CASSEGGRMSNYGYTF. Written as DNA, the CDR3 is TGTGCCAGCAGTGAAGGGGGCAGGATGTCTAACTATGGCTACACCTTC.

The chain uses TRBV7-2 and TRBJ2-1; D ambiguous. The CDR3 has 12 residues. The germline V and J ends were trimmed by 1 base and 9 bases, with 7 bases remaining between them. Germline lookup yields CDR1 SGHTA and CDR2 FQGNSA. CDR3 protein: CASSLGRTEQFF. As DNA, the CDR3 is TGTGCCAGCAGCTTAGGTCGGACTGAGCAGTTCTTC.

V and J are TRBV5-1 and TRBJ2-7; 8 nucleotides match TRBD2. The length of the CDR3 is 15 residues. CDR1 is SGHRS and CDR2 is YFSETQ in the germline V gene. With V trimmed by 0 bases and J by 4 bases, 6 bases remained unmatched. In nucleotides, the CDR3 is TGCGCCAGCAGCTTGGCGGGAGGGCCTCTTTACGAGCAGTACTTC. Its translation: CASSLAGGPLYEQYF.

The chain is built from TRBV11-2 and TRBJ1-6, with D possibly TRBD1 on 5 matching bases. CDR1 and CDR2 (germline): SGHAT, FQNNGV. The CDR3 extends over 15 amino acids. Deletions cut 5 bases from V and 10 bases from J, with 18 bases between. CDR3 sequence reads: CASSTGREAGSPLHF. CDR3 nucleotides: TGTGCCAGCAGCACGGGACGGGAGGCTGGATCACCCCTCCACTTT.

In its sample, this clone was seen a few times. V and J are TRBV2 and TRBJ2-5, with unresolved D. CDR3 length: 14 amino acids. Germline V gene sequence: CDR1 SNHLY, CDR2 FYNNEI. Trimming took off 4 bases at V and 5 bases at J, with 14 bases between the two ends. The CDR3 sequence: CASSVSLAIETQYF. The CDR3 bases are TGTGCCAGCAGTGTATCCCTTGCAATTGAGACCCAGTACTTC.

J is TRBJ2-1 and V is TRBV28; TRBD2 matches at 9 bases. The V segment lost 5 bases and the J segment 4 bases; nucleotides outside the gene matches: 9. This CDR3 is built from 16 residues. Germline V CDR1 and CDR2: MDHEN, SYDVKM. CDR3 nucleotides: TGTGCCAGCAGTCCGGAGACTAGCGGACCTTACAATGAGCAGTTCTTC. Its protein product is CASSPETSGPYNEQFF.

This chain uses TRBV28 with TRBJ2-2, with 8 positions matching TRBD2. CDR1 and CDR2 from the germline V gene are MDHEN and SYDVKM. The trim removed 7 bases at V and 6 bases at J, leaving 4 bases unmatched. The CDR3 has 13 residues. This CDR3 is CASTLREAGELFF. CDR3 nucleotide sequence: TGTGCCAGCACCCTGCGGGAGGCCGGGGAGCTGTTTTTT.

The J gene is TRBJ1-2, the V gene TRBV5-1; D not certain. The CDR3 sequence is 15 residues long. V was clipped by 9 bases and J by 4 bases, with 22 bases between them. Per the germline V gene, CDR1 is SGHRS and CDR2 is YFSETQ. CDR3 loop: CATFPQPSAVYGYTF. The CDR3 nucleotides are TGCGCCACATTCCCCCAGCCAAGCGCGGTCTATGGCTACACCTTC. Looking up the rest from reference TRBV5-1 and TRBJ1-2 gives the full variable domain: KAGVTQTPRYLIKTRGQQVTLSCSPISGHRSVSWYQQTPGQGLQFLFEYFSETQRNKGNFPGRFSGRQFSNSRSEMNVSTLELGDSALYLCATFPQPSAVYGYTFGSGTRLTVV.

The chain joins TRBV18 to TRBJ1-5, with D perhaps matching TRBD1 (5 bases). Trimming removed 6 bases from V and 5 bases from J, with 14 bases in between. The germline gives CDR1 KGHSH, CDR2 LQKENI. CDR3 size: 14 residues. As DNA, the CDR3 is TGTGCCAGCTCCGATGGGACCAGACATCAGCCCCAGCATTTT. Translating gives CASSDGTRHQPQHF.

The gene calls are TRBV19 and TRBJ2-7; TRBD1 aligns across 10 bases. Trimming took 6 bases from V and 0 from J; bases not matched to a gene: 11. From germline, CDR1 is LNHDA and CDR2 SQIVND (reference sequence). The CDR3 totals 17 residues. The CDR3, as DNA: TGTGCCAGTAGCTGGGACAGGGGACCTTCGAGCTCCTACGAGCAGTACTTC. Translated: CASSWDRGPSSSYEQYF.

This sequence joins TRBV4-2 and TRBJ1-2, with 10 bases that match TRBD1. V lost 4 bases to trimming and J lost 4 bases; unmatched junction nucleotides: 3. Germline assignment: CDR1 LGHNA and CDR2 YNFKEQ. The CDR3 is 14 amino acids. CDR3 in amino acids: CASSLGQGLYGYTF. In DNA, the CDR3 is TGTGCCAGCAGCCTGGGACAGGGGCTCTATGGCTACACCTTC.

The V and J genes are TRBV10-2 and TRBJ1-2; D gene uncertain. The CDR3 totals 14 residues. The V end lost 5 bases, the J end lost 1 base, and 11 bases lay between the germline ends. CDR1 and CDR2 from the germline V gene are WSHSY and SAAADI. The CDR3 sequence is CASSRRRSNYGYTF. As DNA, the CDR3 is TGCGCCAGCAGTAGGAGAAGAAGTAACTATGGCTACACCTTC.

The J gene is TRBJ2-3, the V gene TRBV7-3, with 13 bases identical to TRBD2. CDR3 size: 16 residues. Germline V CDR1 and CDR2: SGHTA, FQGTGA. V gave up 4 bases and J gave up 2 bases; unmatched junction bases: 3. CDR3 protein: CASSSGLAGHTDTQYF. In DNA form, the CDR3 reads TGTGCCAGCAGCTCGGGACTAGCGGGGCACACAGATACGCAGTATTTT.

The rearrangement uses TRBV25-1 and TRBJ2-5; D ambiguous. The CDR3 spans 14 residues. V was pared by 1 base and J by 3 bases, with 9 bases between. The germline gives CDR1 MGHDK, CDR2 SYGVNS. CDR3 sequence reads: CASSEFDGKETQYF. In nucleotides, the CDR3 is TGTGCCAGCAGTGAATTTGACGGTAAAGAGACCCAGTACTTC.

This CDR3 reads CASSLQREGLYEQFF. CDR3 coding DNA: TGTGCCAGCAGTTTACAACGGGAGGGCCTCTATGAGCAGTTCTTC. The J gene is TRBJ2-1, the V gene TRBV28, with TRBD2 identical over 8 bases. The J segment lost 8 bases and the V segment lost 2 bases, leaving 8 bases of the junction unmatched. There are 15 residues in the CDR3. Germline-derived CDR1 and CDR2 are MDHEN and SYDVKM.